What follows are 32 T cell receptor beta chains derived from one specimen sequenced in a study of cytomegalovirus exposure and HLA in healthy donors. Use of 60 Vbeta and 13 Jbeta primers characterized the PCR. Clones were read by immunoSEQ multiplex PCR, and TCRdb kept only the in-frame ones, dropping some. This sample's clone table lists 100,000 to 150,000 clones. The specimen was PBMCs. These receptor sequences come from a young man in good health and CMV-seronegative.

The chain combines TRBV7-9 with TRBJ2-7, with TRBD2 matching 10 bases. There are 15 residues in the CDR3. V gave up 5 bases and J gave up 4 bases; unmatched junction bases: 8. Germline V gives CDR1 SEHNR, CDR2 FQNEAQ (reference sequence). CDR3 region: CASSPPGLAEYEQYF. The DNA for the CDR3 is TGTGCCAGCAGCCCGCCCGGACTAGCGGAATACGAGCAGTACTTC.

The rearrangement links TRBV9 to TRBJ2-7; unclear D gene. Germline V CDR1 and CDR2: SGDLS, YYNGEE. This CDR3 has 14 residues. Trimming took 0 bases from V and 2 from J, leaving 9 bases between them. CDR3 DNA: TGTGCCAGCAGCGTAGATCAGGCGACCTACGAGCAGTACTTC. This gives the protein CASSVDQATYEQYF.

The V gene is TRBV30, the J gene TRBJ2-7; TRBD2 matches at 8 bases. The CDR3 extends over 12 amino acids. The V and J ends lost 0 bases and 6 bases, in that order; junction bases with no gene match: 1. Germline V gives CDR1 GTSNPN, CDR2 SVGIG (reference sequence). The CDR3 coding sequence is TGTGCCTGGAGTGTACGGGGGGGCGAGCAGTACTTC. Translated: CAWSVRGGEQYF.

The CDR3 DNA is TGTGCCAGCAGCTACAGCGGGACGGTATTGAACACTGAAGCTTTCTTT. Encoded protein: CASSYSGTVLNTEAFF. This chain links TRBV7-9 with TRBJ1-1; D is possibly TRBD1 (5 bases). The V gene lost 4 bases and the J gene lost 0 bases, with 15 bases spanning the gap. The CDR3 totals 16 residues. Germline assignment: CDR1 SEHNR and CDR2 FQNEAQ (reference sequence).

The genes are TRBV4-3 and TRBJ2-2; the D is unclear. The CDR3 runs to 15 residues. The V gene's germline CDR1 is LGHNA and CDR2 YSLEER. V was trimmed by 0 bases and J by 4 bases, leaving 9 bases between them. The CDR3 spells CASSQDVSFTGELFF. The CDR3 region has the DNA TGCGCCAGCAGCCAAGACGTCAGTTTCACCGGGGAGCTGTTTTTT.

This chain links TRBV5-6 with TRBJ2-3; tentative D call: TRBD2 (6 bases). CDR3 length equals 13 residues. The germline V gene has CDR1 SGHDT and CDR2 YYEEEE. The V end was cut by 4 bases, the J end by 7 bases, with 13 bases between. The CDR3 loop is CASSGGSLNTQYF. CDR3 DNA: TGTGCCAGCAGCGGGGGGTCTTTAAATACGCAGTATTTT.

This chain links TRBV11-2 with TRBJ2-5; 9 bases match TRBD2. V trimming: 5 bases; J trimming: 2 bases; junction bases outside the gene matches: 6. CDR3 length: 15 residues. CDR1 and CDR2 from the germline V gene are SGHAT and FQNNGV. CDR3 region: CASSPRLAEQETQYF. CDR3 DNA: TGTGCCAGCAGCCCCAGACTAGCGGAACAAGAGACCCAGTACTTC.

The chain combines TRBV6-5 with TRBJ2-7; 7 positions match TRBD1. The CDR3 is 14 amino acids. V dropped 3 bases and J dropped 3; count of bases not matched to a gene: 5. Germline V gene sequence: CDR1 MNHEY, CDR2 SVGAGI. The DNA for the CDR3 is TGTGCCAGCAGTTATCTAGGGGGCCGCTACGAGCAGTACTTC. Amino acids: CASSYLGGRYEQYF.

The rearrangement uses TRBV15 and TRBJ2-1, with D perhaps TRBD1 (5 bases). Trimming shortened V by 5 bases and J by 0 bases, and 17 bases separated the two germline ends. CDR3 size: 17 residues. Germline assignment: CDR1 LNHNV and CDR2 YYDKDF (reference sequence). DNA for the CDR3: TGTGCCACCAGCGGGTTCGACAGCCAAGACTCCTACAATGAGCAGTTCTTC. This gives the protein CATSGFDSQDSYNEQFF.

The rearrangement links TRBV9 to TRBJ2-7; the D gene is possibly TRBD1 (6 bases). V was pared by 0 bases and J by 3 bases, with 13 bases between. CDR1 SGDLS and CDR2 YYNGEE come from the germline V gene. The CDR3 sequence is 15 residues long. The CDR3 is CASSVASGQNYEQYF. CDR3 coding DNA: TGTGCCAGCAGCGTAGCGTCCGGACAGAACTACGAGCAGTACTTC. The complete variable domain, with remaining parts taken from reference TRBV9 and TRBJ2-7, reads DSGVTQTPKHLITATGQRVTLRCSPRSGDLSVYWYQQSLDQGLQFLIQYYNGEERAKGNILERFSAQQFPDLHSELNLSSLELGDSALYFCASSVASGQNYEQYFGPGTRLTVT.

This rearrangement joins TRBV6-6 to TRBJ1-4, with D tentatively TRBD1 (6 bases). V was cut by 2 bases and J by 1 base, with 11 bases left in between. Germline V gene data show CDR1 as MNHNY and CDR2 as SVGAGI (reference sequence). This CDR3 is 16 amino acids long. In DNA form, the CDR3 reads TGTGCCAGCAGTTACGGGGGCGGTGGAACTAATGAAAAACTGTTTTTT. It translates to CASSYGGGGTNEKLFF.

This sequence joins TRBV9 and TRBJ2-7; possible D gene TRBD1, 5 bases. The CDR3 is made up of 14 amino acids. Germline V CDR1 and CDR2: SGDLS, YYNGEE. The V end was cut by 0 bases, the J end by 7 bases, with 14 bases between. For the CDR3, the DNA is TGTGCCAGCAGCGTAGGGGCAGGGTTAAGAGAGCAGTACTTC. Its translation: CASSVGAGLREQYF.

V gene TRBV21-1 combines with J gene TRBJ1-2. TRBV21-1 represents a pseudogene. The CDR3 spans 11 residues. CDR3 sequence (DNA): TGTGCCAGCGTATCTAACTATGGCTACACCTTC. This translates into CASVSNYGYTF.

The chain uses TRBV9 and TRBJ2-3; the D gene is possibly TRBD2 (6 bases). V gave up 3 bases and J gave up 2 bases, with 10 bases separating them. The CDR3 is made up of 14 amino acids. Germline loops: CDR1 SGDLS, CDR2 YYNGEE. CDR3 region: CASSEEGSTDTQYF. The CDR3 coding sequence is TGTGCCAGCAGCGAGGAGGGATCCACAGATACGCAGTATTTT.

The rearrangement links TRBV9 to TRBJ1-1; no definite D call. Trimming removed 0 bases from V and 0 bases from J, with 12 bases in between. The germline V gene has CDR1 SGDLS and CDR2 YYNGEE. The CDR3 totals 16 residues. CDR3 in DNA: TGTGCCAGCAGCGTAGGCCCTCTAGCGATGAACACTGAAGCTTTCTTT. Amino acids: CASSVGPLAMNTEAFF.

The gene calls are TRBV23-1 and TRBJ2-3; the match to TRBD2 covers 8 bases. Being an ORF, TRBV23-1 has a function that is uncertain. This CDR3 contains 15 residues. With V trimmed by 3 bases and J by 5 bases, 7 bases remained unmatched. CDR3 bases: TGCGCCAGCAGTCATAGCGGGATTTTCGGAGATACGCAGTATTTT. This encodes CASSHSGIFGDTQYF.

According to its frequency, this clone is medium-sized. The chain uses TRBV23-1 and TRBJ1-3; 10 nucleotides agree with TRBD1. TRBV23-1 is annotated as an ORF whose role is uncertain. CDR3 size: 15 residues. With 0 bases clipped from V and 4 bases from J, the junction kept 0 bases outside the gene matches. DNA for the CDR3: TGCGCCAGCAGTCAATCGACAGGGGGCGGAAACACCATATATTTT. It yields the protein CASSQSTGGGNTIYF.

The chain carries TRBV19 and TRBJ2-7, with TRBD2 identical over 13 bases. Per germline, CDR1 LNHDA and CDR2 SQIVND (reference sequence). The CDR3 has 17 residues. With V trimmed by 0 bases and J by 3 bases, 5 bases remained unmatched. The DNA of the CDR3 is TGTGCCAGTAGTATAGACCGGACTAGCGGGAGCCGCTACGAGCAGTACTTC. This encodes CASSIDRTSGSRYEQYF.

The chain carries TRBV29-1 and TRBJ1-2, with TRBD1 matching 7 bases. From germline, CDR1 is SQVTM and CDR2 ANQGSEA. With V trimmed by 7 bases and J by 1 base, 6 bases remained unmatched. The CDR3 consists of 13 residues. CDR3: CSAYRDSNYGYTF. The CDR3 DNA reads TGCAGCGCATACCGGGACAGTAACTATGGCTACACCTTC.

The rearrangement links TRBV28 to TRBJ2-1, with 7 bases lining up with TRBD1. Looked up from germline, CDR1 is MDHEN and CDR2 is SYDVKM. J lost 3 bases, V lost 4 bases, and 9 bases had no gene match. The CDR3 consists of 16 residues. The CDR3 DNA sequence: TGTGCCAGCAGTTGGGTGGGACAGACGGACTACAATGAGCAGTTCTTC. Translation: CASSWVGQTDYNEQFF.

This chain joins TRBV28 and TRBJ2-1; TRBD2 might be the D (5 bases). The germline CDR1 and CDR2 sequences are MDHEN and SYDVKM. The CDR3 has 13 amino acids. V lost 8 bases to trimming and J lost 5 bases, with 13 bases between them. CDR3 DNA: TGTGCCAGCGCCGAGGGAAGACACAATGAGCAGTTCTTC. This sequence encodes CASAEGRHNEQFF.

This chain links TRBV10-3 with TRBJ1-3, with 7 bases identical to TRBD1. Germline-derived CDR1 and CDR2 are ENHRY and SYGVKD. Trimming removed 6 bases from V and 0 bases from J; junction bases left unmatched: 2. The CDR3 extends over 14 amino acids. The CDR3 DNA follows: TGTGCCATCAGGGGGGACAGCTCTGGAAACACCATATATTTT. It encodes CAIRGDSSGNTIYF.

The V gene is TRBV4-3, the J gene TRBJ1-1; D unresolved. The V and J ends lost 3 bases and 1 base respectively, with 9 bases between them. The CDR3 spans 14 residues. Germline CDR1 reads LGHNA; CDR2 reads YSLEER. The CDR3, as DNA: TGCGCCAGCAGCCATGGCTTAGCGAACACTGAAGCTTTCTTT. It specifies CASSHGLANTEAFF.

The rearrangement uses TRBV7-3 and TRBJ2-1; 8 nucleotides align to TRBD1. The junction had 7 bases not matched to a gene; V was cut back by 6 bases and J by 6 bases. Germline-derived CDR1 and CDR2 are SGHTA and FQGTGA. This CDR3 is built from 14 residues. Written as DNA, the CDR3 is TGTGCCAGCAGAGAGCAGGGGGCGATCAATGAGCAGTTCTTC. It specifies CASREQGAINEQFF.

This rearrangement joins TRBV7-2 to TRBJ2-2; TRBD1 might be the D (5 bases). CDR3 size: 15 residues. CDR1 and CDR2 from the germline V gene are SGHTA and FQGNSA. Trimming shortened V by 5 bases and J by 0 bases, and 10 bases separated the two germline ends. The CDR3 is CASSLRTTNTGELFF. CDR3 nucleotide sequence: TGTGCCAGCAGCCTCCGGACAACGAACACCGGGGAGCTGTTTTTT.

This sequence joins TRBV6-5 and TRBJ1-5; D unresolved. V dropped 7 bases and J dropped 3 bases, with 16 bases sitting between them. This CDR3 contains 15 residues. Per germline, CDR1 MNHEY and CDR2 SVGAGI. This CDR3 is CASTKDGLPNQPQHF. The CDR3 coding sequence is TGTGCCAGCACTAAGGACGGACTCCCCAATCAGCCCCAGCATTTT.

As concerns this clone: The germline gene is not matched at one end of the junction; a read error may be the cause. The CDR3 DNA reads as TGTGCCAGCACCGAGGACAGGTTCTCCTACGAGCGGTACTTC. It yields the protein CASTEDRFSYERYF. V is TRBV6-6 and J is TRBJ2-7; 7 bases are a match to TRBD1. Germline V gene data show CDR1 as MNHNY and CDR2 as SVGAGI (reference sequence). CDR3 length: 14 residues.

CDR3 bases: TGTGCCAGTACGGGGACAACCGGACCACACTCGAACACCGGGGAGCTGTTTTTT. It encodes CASTGTTGPHSNTGELFF. The J gene is TRBJ2-2, the V gene TRBV19, with a tentative D call TRBD1 (6 bases). Trimming removed 7 bases at V and 0 bases at J, with 21 bases between. CDR1 is LNHDA and CDR2 is SQIVND in the germline V gene (reference sequence). This CDR3 comprises 18 residues.

This chain connects TRBV19 to TRBJ1-1, with TRBD1 as a possible D gene (6 bases). The V gene's germline CDR1 is LNHDA and CDR2 SQIVND (reference sequence). The CDR3 is 13 amino acids. The V and J ends lost 6 bases and 4 bases respectively, with 12 bases between them. DNA of the CDR3: TGTGCCAGTAGCCAACAGGGATCCACTGAAGCTTTCTTT. Translated, it gives CASSQQGSTEAFF.

V is TRBV5-4 and J is TRBJ1-2; D is ambiguous. The V end lost 5 bases, the J end lost 6 bases, and 14 bases lay between the germline ends. The CDR3 is made up of 13 amino acids. Germline V gene lookup returns CDR1 SGHNT and CDR2 YYREEE (reference sequence). CDR3 protein: CASRSAGIHGYTF. CDR3 sequence (DNA): TGTGCCAGCAGATCCGCAGGAATCCATGGCTACACCTTC.

This sequence joins TRBV7-3 and TRBJ2-1; 13 nucleotides agree with TRBD2. CDR3 size: 15 residues. Germline V CDR1 and CDR2: SGHTA, FQGTGA. V gave up 4 bases and J gave up 9 bases; unmatched junction bases: 6. CDR3 amino acids: CASSSGLAGLGEQFF. The DNA of the CDR3 is TGTGCCAGCAGCTCGGGACTAGCGGGATTGGGTGAGCAGTTCTTC.

The chain uses TRBV30 and TRBJ2-5, with 14 bases lining up with TRBD2. J was trimmed by 5 bases and V by 1 base; bases with no gene match: 6. Per germline, CDR1 GTSNPN and CDR2 SVGIG (reference sequence). The CDR3 contains 16 residues. The CDR3 DNA reads as TGTGCCTGGAGTGGGGGGACTAGCGGGGGAGAGGAGACCCAGTACTTC. Translating it yields CAWSGGTSGGEETQYF.